The 25 T cell receptor beta chains reported below all come from one sample, sequenced in a study of T cell responses to AZD1222 COVID-19 vaccine. This table comes from immunoSEQ multiplex PCR, and its TCRdb copy is limited to in-frame clones, with some not included. In the table there are under 50,000 clones, 70% to 90% of which are singletons. The sequenced sample was peripheral blood, obtained 28 days after the second AZD1222 dose. The receptor set was obtained from an adult who received the AZD1222 COVID-19 vaccine.

The chain recombines TRBV6-5 with TRBJ1-2; 12 bases align to TRBD1. This CDR3 contains 14 residues. In germline, CDR1 is MNHEY, CDR2 SVGAGI. J lost 4 bases, V lost 6 bases, and 3 bases had no gene match. CDR3 bases: TGTGCCAGCAGACGGGACAGGGGGCCCTATGGCTACACCTTC. Amino acids: CASRRDRGPYGYTF.

The chain recombines TRBV19 with TRBJ2-1; 7 bases agree with TRBD2. Germline CDR1 and CDR2: LNHDA and SQIVND (reference sequence). V shed 4 bases and J 7 bases; nucleotides not matched to a gene: 7. The CDR3 consists of 14 residues. In DNA, the CDR3 is TGTGCCAGTAGTAGGGCGGGAGTGCGGAATGAGCAGTTCTTC. Translating gives CASSRAGVRNEQFF.

V usage is TRBV7-9 and J usage is TRBJ1-3; D gene ambiguous. Germline V gene sequence: CDR1 SEHNR, CDR2 FQNEAQ (reference sequence). The V and J ends lost 7 bases and 4 bases respectively, with 14 bases between them. This CDR3 has 14 residues. The CDR3 DNA follows: TGTGCCAGCATGATAAGGGCCCCGGGAAACACCATATATTTT. Its protein is CASMIRAPGNTIYF.

V gene TRBV12-3 or TRBV12-4 combines with J gene TRBJ2-7, with D hard to call. The CDR3 has 11 amino acids. V dropped 6 bases and J dropped 2 bases, with 5 bases sitting between them. This CDR3 is CASRLTYEQYF. The CDR3 DNA follows: TGTGCCAGCAGGTTAACCTACGAGCAGTACTTC.

V usage is TRBV5-5 and J usage is TRBJ2-5; D is unclear. Trimming pared 4 bases from V and 3 bases from J, leaving 16 bases between. The CDR3 sequence is 15 residues long. CDR1 SGHKS and CDR2 YYEKEE come from the germline V gene (reference sequence). The CDR3 protein is CASSPLVGWEETQYF. In DNA, the CDR3 is TGTGCCAGCAGCCCGTTGGTAGGGTGGGAAGAGACCCAGTACTTC.

Only one count was recorded for this clone. The chain couples TRBV6-4 to TRBJ2-3; D uncertain. The length of the CDR3 is 12 residues. Trimming cost V 2 bases and J 6 bases, with 6 bases left between them. Per germline, CDR1 MRHNA and CDR2 SNTAGT. CDR3 nucleotides: TGTGCCAGCAGTGACGCGTCTGATACGCAGTATTTT. It codes for CASSDASDTQYF.

The chain uses TRBV28 and TRBJ2-7; D is possibly TRBD1 (6 bases). The CDR3 spans 15 residues. V shed 4 bases and J shed 4 bases, with 17 bases lying between them. Germline-derived CDR1 and CDR2 are MDHEN and SYDVKM. CDR3 coding DNA: TGTGCCAGCAGTTCCCCGACAGGAGTAAGGTACGAGCAGTACTTC. Translation gives CASSSPTGVRYEQYF.

J is TRBJ2-6 and V is TRBV6-5, with no clear D. Germline lookup yields CDR1 MNHEY and CDR2 SVGAGI. The CDR3 has 15 residues. Trimming took 0 bases from V and 0 from J, leaving 3 bases between them. CDR3 bases: TGTGCCAGCAGTTACTCGCTCTCTGGGGCCAACGTCCTGACTTTC. Translation: CASSYSLSGANVLTF.

This rearrangement joins TRBV2 to TRBJ1-2, with D possibly TRBD1 on 5 matching bases. From germline, CDR1 is SNHLY and CDR2 FYNNEI. V lost 6 bases, J lost 4 bases, and 18 bases lay in between. The CDR3 loop spans 15 amino acids. The CDR3 DNA sequence: TGTGCCAGCAGCGCAGGGTTAGCAATTAGCTATGGCTACACCTTC. Protein product: CASSAGLAISYGYTF.

The rearrangement joins TRBV3-1 (or the pseudogene TRBV3-2) to TRBJ2-3; TRBD2 might be the D (5 bases). The CDR3 runs to 14 residues. Per germline, CDR1 LGHDT and CDR2 YNNKEL (reference sequence). Trimming cost V 2 bases and J 6 bases, with 12 bases left between them. CDR3 in amino acids: CASSQSGSYDTQYF. The CDR3 nucleotides read TGTGCCAGCAGCCAATCGGGGTCTTATGATACGCAGTATTTT.

The chain has TRBV5-4 and TRBJ2-7; 11 bases fit TRBD2. V trimming: 3 bases; J trimming: 3 bases; junction bases outside the gene matches: 5. The CDR3 has 15 residues. CDR1 and CDR2 (germline): SGHNT, YYREEE (reference sequence). CDR3 sequence (DNA): TGTGCCAGCAGCTCGCGGACTAGCGGGTTCTACGAGCAGTACTTC. Its protein is CASSSRTSGFYEQYF.

This chain joins TRBV24-1 and TRBJ2-7; TRBD2 agrees at 8 bases. There are 18 residues in the CDR3. V trimming: 6 bases; J trimming: 2 bases; junction bases outside the gene matches: 17. Germline V gene data show CDR1 as KGHDR and CDR2 as SFDVKD. Written as DNA, the CDR3 is TGTGCCACCAGTAATGCCCGGCCTAGCGGGCCCCTTACCTACGAGCAGTACTTC. This translates into CATSNARPSGPLTYEQYF.

In the case of this clone: At the DNA level, this CDR3 is encoded by other sequences in the same sample as well. This chain uses TRBV18 with TRBJ2-1; D could derive from TRBD1 or TRBD2 (5 bases each). Trimming left V 0 bases short and J 2 bases short, with 8 bases between. This CDR3 is 15 amino acids long. Germline CDR1 and CDR2: KGHSH and LQKENI. This CDR3 is CASSPPGTTYNEQFF. CDR3 DNA sequence: TGTGCCAGCTCACCACCCGGGACCACCTACAATGAGCAGTTCTTC. Full variable domain (remainder filled in from reference TRBV18 and TRBJ2-1): NAGVMQNPRHLVRRRGQEARLRCSPMKGHSHVYWYRQLPEEGLKFMVYLQKENIIDESGMPKERFSAEFPKEGPSILRIQQVVRGDSAAYFCASSPPGTTYNEQFFGPGTRLTVL.

V is TRBV16 and J is TRBJ2-5; D might be TRBD2 (5 bases). The CDR3 totals 13 residues. The germline gives CDR1 KGHSY, CDR2 FQNENV. V shed 6 bases and J shed 2 bases, with 10 bases lying between them. CDR3 nucleotides: TGTGCCAGCAGTCGGGGTGGTCAAGAGACCCAGTACTTC. Protein: CASSRGGQETQYF.

The chain uses TRBV5-1 and TRBJ1-2; D is uncertain. CDR1 and CDR2 from the germline V gene are SGHRS and YFSETQ. V was cut by 4 bases and J by 0 bases, with 10 bases left in between. This CDR3 contains 14 residues. CDR3 sequence reads: CASSPGPANYGYTF. In nucleotides, the CDR3 is TGCGCCAGCAGCCCCGGTCCAGCTAACTATGGCTACACCTTC.

This clone is a singleton in its sample. J is TRBJ1-5 and V is TRBV19, with 7 positions matching TRBD1. Germline CDR1 reads LNHDA; CDR2 reads SQIVND (reference sequence). The CDR3 has 15 amino acids. J gave up 6 bases and V 4 bases, and 9 bases lay outside the gene matches. The CDR3 sequence is CASSTILTGLQPQHF. CDR3 sequence (DNA): TGTGCCAGTAGTACTATACTGACAGGGCTTCAGCCCCAGCATTTT.

V and J are TRBV7-9 and TRBJ1-3, with D possibly matching TRBD1 (5 bases). The germline V gene has CDR1 SEHNR and CDR2 FQNEAQ (reference sequence). The CDR3 is 14 amino acids. V was pared by 4 bases and J by 3 bases, with 10 bases between. The CDR3 nucleotides are TGTGCCAGCAGCTCGGGGGACGATGGAAACACCATATATTTT. Its protein is CASSSGDDGNTIYF.

Only a few counts were recorded for this clone. The rearrangement links TRBV6-2 or TRBV6-3 to TRBJ2-3; D unclear. Germline V lookup: CDR1 MNHEY, CDR2 SVGEGT. The CDR3 has 17 amino acids. V dropped 2 bases and J dropped 0 bases, with 15 bases sitting between them. The CDR3 reads CASSYRAGGPSTDTQYF. The CDR3 nucleotides are TGTGCCAGCAGTTACCGGGCCGGTGGCCCTAGCACAGATACGCAGTATTTT.

The chain has TRBV30 and TRBJ1-6; the D gene is possibly TRBD1 (6 bases). Trimming took 4 bases from V and 14 from J, leaving 18 bases between them. Germline V gene data show CDR1 as GTSNPN and CDR2 as SVGIG (reference sequence). This CDR3 contains 13 residues. As DNA, the CDR3 is TGTGCCTGGACCGGGACACCTTGGGCGGCCCTCCACTTT. The encoded protein is CAWTGTPWAALHF.

The chain links TRBV7-2 to TRBJ1-1; weak D call: TRBD1 (6 bases). Germline CDR1 reads SGHTA; CDR2 reads FQGNSA. This CDR3 comprises 14 residues. Trimming took 1 base from V and 1 from J, leaving 7 bases between them. The CDR3 DNA sequence: TGTGCCAGCAGCTTAGTGGGACAGAACACTGAAGCTTTCTTT. Residues: CASSLVGQNTEAFF.

The V gene is TRBV28, the J gene TRBJ2-3, with 12 bases identical to TRBD1. V lost 9 bases to trimming and J lost 6 bases; unmatched junction nucleotides: 4. The CDR3 extends over 13 amino acids. Germline values: CDR1 MDHEN, CDR2 SYDVKM. Here the CDR3 reads CASRDRGLDTQYF. The CDR3 DNA sequence: TGTGCCAGTCGGGACAGGGGGCTTGATACGCAGTATTTT.

V usage is TRBV20-1 and J usage is TRBJ2-7, with D unclear. This CDR3 is 10 amino acids long. Germline V gene sequence: CDR1 DFQATT, CDR2 SNEGSKA (reference sequence). Trimming took 6 bases from V and 4 from J, leaving 7 bases between them. CDR3 nucleotide sequence: TGCAGTGCAGCACCGTACGAGCAGTACTTC. It specifies CSAAPYEQYF.

The genes are TRBV27 and TRBJ2-7; D is uncertain. V lost 6 bases and J 4 bases, leaving 10 bases between the germline ends. The length of the CDR3 is 12 residues. CDR1 and CDR2 (germline): MNHEY, SMNVEV (reference sequence). In DNA form, the CDR3 reads TGTGCCAGCAGCTCCTGGGGTTACGAGCAGTACTTC. Encoded protein: CASSSWGYEQYF.

The rearrangement joins TRBV5-1 to TRBJ2-2; D is ambiguous. Trimming stripped 1 base from V and 7 bases from J, with 8 bases between. The germline CDR1 and CDR2 sequences are SGHRS and YFSETQ. This CDR3 has 13 residues. CDR3 protein: CASSLSVGGELFF. CDR3 DNA: TGCGCCAGCAGCTTGAGTGTAGGCGGGGAGCTGTTTTTT.

The chain carries TRBV30 and TRBJ2-7, with D uncertain. Germline lookup yields CDR1 GTSNPN and CDR2 SVGIG (reference sequence). The CDR3 loop spans 14 amino acids. V was cut by 4 bases and J by 12 bases, with 25 bases left in between. The CDR3 reads CAWTSTVSSEARYF. CDR3 in DNA: TGTGCCTGGACCTCCACGGTTAGCTCCGAGGCCAGGTACTTC.